This T cell receptor (beta chain) stems from a study of T cell repertoires in cytomegalovirus infection. General study results and limits: Dominant in the ex vivo response were TCR beta clonotypes restricted by HLA-C and specific for CMV.

This CDR3 is built from 16 residues. In germline, CDR1 is DFQATT, CDR2 SNEGSKA (reference sequence). V lost 6 bases, J lost 9 bases, and 17 bases stayed unmatched. This clonotype was observed many times. What it binds is unknown. TCRdb reprocessed the reads via MiXCR and lists one record per CDR3 protein. The data show roughly 280,000 distinct CDR3 sequences, roughly 9% seen once. The sequencing input was PBMCs. This chain connects TRBV20-1 to TRBJ2-4; 10 nucleotides align to TRBD2. The TCR originated in a human donor in good health (CMV status not recorded). Some clones in this sample may be carry-over from other donors' samples. CDR3 sequence reads: CSATLLAGERAGIQYF. CDR3 sequence (DNA): TGCAGTGCAACCCTTCTAGCGGGAGAACGGGCTGGCATTCAGTACTTC.